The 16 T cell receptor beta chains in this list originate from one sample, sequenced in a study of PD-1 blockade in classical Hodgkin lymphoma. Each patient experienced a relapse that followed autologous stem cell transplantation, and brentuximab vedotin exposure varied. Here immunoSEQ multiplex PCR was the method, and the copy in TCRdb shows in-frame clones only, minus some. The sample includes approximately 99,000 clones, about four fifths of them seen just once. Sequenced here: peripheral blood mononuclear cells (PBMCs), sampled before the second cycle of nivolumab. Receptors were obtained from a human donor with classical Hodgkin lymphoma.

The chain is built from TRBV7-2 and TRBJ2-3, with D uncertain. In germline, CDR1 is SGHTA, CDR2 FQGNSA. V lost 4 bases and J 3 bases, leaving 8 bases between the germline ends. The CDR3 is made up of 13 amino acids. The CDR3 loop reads CASSSLRTDTQYF. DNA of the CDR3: TGTGCCAGCAGCTCCCTTCGGACAGATACGCAGTATTTT.

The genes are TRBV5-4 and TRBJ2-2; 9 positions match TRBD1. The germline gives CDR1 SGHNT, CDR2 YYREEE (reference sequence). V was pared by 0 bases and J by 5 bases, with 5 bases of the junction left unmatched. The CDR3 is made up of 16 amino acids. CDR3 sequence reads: CASSLVDRGGTGELFF. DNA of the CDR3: TGTGCCAGCAGCTTGGTGGACAGGGGTGGAACCGGGGAGCTGTTTTTT.

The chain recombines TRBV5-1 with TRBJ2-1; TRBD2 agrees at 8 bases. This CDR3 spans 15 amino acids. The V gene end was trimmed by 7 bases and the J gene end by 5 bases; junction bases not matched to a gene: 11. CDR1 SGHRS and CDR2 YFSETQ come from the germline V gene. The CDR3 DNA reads TGCGCCAGCCGGGGGGGAGCTAGCGGCGACAATGAGCAGTTCTTC. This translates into CASRGGASGDNEQFF.

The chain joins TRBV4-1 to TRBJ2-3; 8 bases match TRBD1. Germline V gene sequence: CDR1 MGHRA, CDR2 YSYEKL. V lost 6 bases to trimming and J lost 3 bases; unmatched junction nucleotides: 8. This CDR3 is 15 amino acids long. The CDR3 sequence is CASSYRQGATDTQYF. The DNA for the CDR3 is TGCGCCAGCAGTTACCGGCAGGGGGCTACAGATACGCAGTATTTT.

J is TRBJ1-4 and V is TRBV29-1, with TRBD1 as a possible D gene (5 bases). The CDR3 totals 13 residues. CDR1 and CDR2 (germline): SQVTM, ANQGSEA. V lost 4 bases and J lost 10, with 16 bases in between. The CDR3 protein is CSVGETAPGKLFF. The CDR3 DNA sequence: TGCAGCGTTGGGGAGACAGCACCCGGAAAACTGTTTTTT.

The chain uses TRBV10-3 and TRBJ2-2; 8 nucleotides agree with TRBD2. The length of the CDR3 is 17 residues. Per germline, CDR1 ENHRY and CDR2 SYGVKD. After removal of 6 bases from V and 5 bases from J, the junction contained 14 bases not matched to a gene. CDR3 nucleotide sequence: TGTGCCATCAGCATTACAGGGCTAGCGGGTCCGACCGGGGAGCTGTTTTTT. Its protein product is CAISITGLAGPTGELFF.

The CDR3 reads CASSLASPSGGPGGETQYF. DNA for the CDR3: TGCGCCAGCAGCTTGGCCTCGCCTAGCGGAGGACCGGGAGGGGAGACCCAGTACTTC. The chain links TRBV5-1 to TRBJ2-5; TRBD2 aligns across 8 bases. J lost 5 bases, V lost 0 bases, and 18 bases had no gene match. Germline V CDR1 and CDR2: SGHRS, YFSETQ. The CDR3 loop spans 19 amino acids.

CDR3 amino acids: CASSEQGADQPQHF. CDR3 sequence (DNA): TGTGCCAGCAGTGAACAGGGGGCGGATCAGCCCCAGCATTTT. The chain links TRBV7-2 to TRBJ1-5, with 9 bases fitting TRBD1. Germline loops: CDR1 SGHTA, CDR2 FQGNSA. J was trimmed by 5 bases and V by 6 bases; bases with no gene match: 5. The CDR3 has 14 amino acids.

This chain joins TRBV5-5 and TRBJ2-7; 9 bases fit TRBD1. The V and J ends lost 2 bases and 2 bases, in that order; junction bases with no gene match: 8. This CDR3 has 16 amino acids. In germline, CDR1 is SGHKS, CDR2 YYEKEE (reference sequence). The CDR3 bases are TGTGCCAGCAGCTTAATACAGGGGGCGATAACCTACGAGCAGTACTTC. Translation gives CASSLIQGAITYEQYF.

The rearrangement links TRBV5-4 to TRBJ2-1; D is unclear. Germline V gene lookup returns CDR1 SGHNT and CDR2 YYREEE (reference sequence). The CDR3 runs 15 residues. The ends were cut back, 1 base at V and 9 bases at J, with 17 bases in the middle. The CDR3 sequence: CASSLSRGSPLEQFF. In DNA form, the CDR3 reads TGTGCCAGCAGCTTGTCCAGAGGCTCCCCCCTTGAGCAGTTCTTC.

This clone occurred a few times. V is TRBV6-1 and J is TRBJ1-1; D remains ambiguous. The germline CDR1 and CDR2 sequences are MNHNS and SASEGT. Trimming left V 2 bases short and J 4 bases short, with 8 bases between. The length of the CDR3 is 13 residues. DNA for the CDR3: TGTGCCAGCAGTGAAAGGGCCGCCACTGAAGCTTTCTTT. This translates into CASSERAATEAFF.

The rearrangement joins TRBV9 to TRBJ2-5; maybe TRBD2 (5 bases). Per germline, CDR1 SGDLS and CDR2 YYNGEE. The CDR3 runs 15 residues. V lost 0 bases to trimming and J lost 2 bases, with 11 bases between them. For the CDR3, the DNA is TGTGCCAGCAGCGTAGCCGGACGGGGACAAGAGACCCAGTACTTC. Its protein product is CASSVAGRGQETQYF.

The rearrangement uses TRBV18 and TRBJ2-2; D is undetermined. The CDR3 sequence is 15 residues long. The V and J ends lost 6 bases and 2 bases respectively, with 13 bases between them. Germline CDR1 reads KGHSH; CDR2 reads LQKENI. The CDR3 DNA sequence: TGTGCCAGCTCCCCTGAGATTCTTAACACCGGGGAGCTGTTTTTT. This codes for CASSPEILNTGELFF.

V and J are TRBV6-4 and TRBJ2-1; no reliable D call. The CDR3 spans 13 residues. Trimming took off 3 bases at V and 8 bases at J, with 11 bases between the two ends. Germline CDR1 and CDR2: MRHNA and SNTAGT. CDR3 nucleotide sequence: TGTGCCAGCAGTGAAGGCGGTGGAGATGAGCAGTTCTTC. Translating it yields CASSEGGGDEQFF.

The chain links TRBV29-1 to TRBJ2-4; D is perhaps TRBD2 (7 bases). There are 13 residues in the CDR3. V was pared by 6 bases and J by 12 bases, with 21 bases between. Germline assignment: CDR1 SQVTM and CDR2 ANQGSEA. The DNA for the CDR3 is TGCAGCGTACTTCTGGGGGGGGCCTTCGATCAGTACTTC. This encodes CSVLLGGAFDQYF. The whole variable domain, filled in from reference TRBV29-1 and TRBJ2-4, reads SAVISQKPSRDICQRGTSLTIQCQVDSQVTMMFWYRQQPGQSLTLIATANQGSEATYESGFVIDKFPISRPNLTFSTLTVSNMSPEDSSIYLCSVLLGGAFDQYFGAGTRLSVL.

CDR3 nucleotide sequence: TGTGCCAGTAGTATCGGAGGGACCATAAACACCGGGGAGCTGTTTTTT. Translating gives CASSIGGTINTGELFF. The V gene is TRBV19, the J gene TRBJ2-2, with a weak D call TRBD2 (6 bases). The CDR3 contains 16 residues. V gave up 3 bases and J gave up 2 bases, with 13 bases separating them. The germline gives CDR1 LNHDA, CDR2 SQIVND (reference sequence). The variable domain in full, completed from reference TRBV19 and TRBJ2-2, reads DGGITQSPKYLFRKEGQNVTLSCEQNLNHDAMYWYRQDPGQGLRLIYYSQIVNDFQKGDIAEGYSVSREKKESFPLTVTSAQKNPTAFYLCASSIGGTINTGELFFGEGSRLTVL.